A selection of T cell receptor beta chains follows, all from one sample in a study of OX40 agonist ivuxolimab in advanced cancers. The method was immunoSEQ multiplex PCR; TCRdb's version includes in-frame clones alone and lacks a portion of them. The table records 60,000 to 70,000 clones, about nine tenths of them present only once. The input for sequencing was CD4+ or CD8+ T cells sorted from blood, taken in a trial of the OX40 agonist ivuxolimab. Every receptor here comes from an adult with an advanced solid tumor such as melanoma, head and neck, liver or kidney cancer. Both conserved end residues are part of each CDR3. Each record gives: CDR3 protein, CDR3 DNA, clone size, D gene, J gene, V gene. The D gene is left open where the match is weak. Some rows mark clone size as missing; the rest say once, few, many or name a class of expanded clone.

CDR3: CASSVEGTNTGELFF; DNA: TGTGCCAGCAGTGTAGAAGGAACGAACACCGGGGAGCTGTTTTTT; size: NA; D: NA; J: TRBJ2-2; V: TRBV6-1
CDR3: CASSGAGTGGTGELFF; DNA: TGTGCCAGCAGCGGTGCCGGGACAGGAGGGACCGGGGAGCTGTTTTTT; size: few; D: TRBD1; J: TRBJ2-2; V: TRBV7-2
CDR3: CASSLDGAGEQYF; DNA: TGTGCCAGCAGTCTGGACGGGGCGGGGGAGCAGTACTTC; size: NA; D: NA; J: TRBJ2-7; V: TRBV28
CDR3: CASSPQGGGYGYTF; DNA: TGTGCCAGTAGCCCTCAGGGAGGAGGCTATGGCTACACCTTC; size: NA; D: NA; J: TRBJ1-2; V: TRBV19
CDR3: CASSQVSGPYEQYF; DNA: TGCGCCAGCAGCCAAGTTAGCGGACCCTACGAGCAGTACTTC; size: NA; D: NA; J: TRBJ2-7; V: TRBV4-1
CDR3: CASSLQEGTSYEQYF; DNA: TGTGCCAGCAGCTTACAGGAGGGCACCTCCTACGAGCAGTACTTC; size: NA; D: NA; J: TRBJ2-7; V: TRBV7-2
CDR3: CAIKDRDPYEQYF; DNA: TGTGCCATCAAGGACAGGGACCCCTACGAGCAGTACTTC; size: NA; D: TRBD1; J: TRBJ2-7; V: TRBV2
CDR3: CASRPFSDRYGYTF; DNA: TGTGCCAGCAGGCCATTTAGTGACCGCTATGGCTACACCTTC; size: NA; D: NA; J: TRBJ1-2; V: TRBV28
CDR3: CASSSHRTGTRRGGEQYF; DNA: TGTGCCAGCAGTTCACACCGGACTGGGACACGGCGGGGAGGGGAGCAGTACTTC; size: NA; D: NA; J: TRBJ2-7; V: TRBV27
CDR3: CASSSQGAAEAFF; DNA: TGTGCCAGCAGTTCGCAGGGGGCAGCTGAAGCTTTCTTT; size: NA; D: TRBD1; J: TRBJ1-1; V: TRBV27
CDR3: CASSEGGANTEAFF; DNA: TGCGCCAGCAGTGAAGGCGGGGCGAACACTGAAGCTTTCTTT; size: NA; D: NA; J: TRBJ1-1; V: TRBV5-1
CDR3: CASSVAPGGTGELFF; DNA: TGTGCCAGCAGCGTAGCTCCAGGGGGGACCGGGGAGCTGTTTTTT; size: NA; D: NA; J: TRBJ2-2; V: TRBV9
CDR3: CASSETGVGQPQHF; DNA: TGTGCCAGCAGCGAAACAGGGGTAGGCCAGCCCCAGCATTTT; size: NA; D: TRBD1; J: TRBJ1-5; V: TRBV28
CDR3: CASSEGGTSGRAHTDTQYF; DNA: TGTGCCAGCAGTGAAGGAGGGACTAGCGGGAGGGCCCACACAGATACGCAGTATTTT; size: few; D: TRBD2; J: TRBJ2-3; V: TRBV2
CDR3: CATRNDGYTF; DNA: TGTGCCACCCGGAACGATGGCTACACCTTC; size: NA; D: NA; J: TRBJ1-2; V: TRBV28
CDR3: CASSSGTSAPREQYF; DNA: TGTGCCAGCAGCTCCGGGACTAGCGCCCCACGCGAGCAGTACTTC; size: once; D: TRBD2; J: TRBJ2-7; V: TRBV11-3
CDR3: CASTSSGSGNTIYF; DNA: TGTGCCAGCACCTCGTCGGGATCTGGAAACACCATATATTTT; size: NA; D: NA; J: TRBJ1-3; V: TRBV28
CDR3: CASTGALYEQYF; DNA: TGTGCCAGCACGGGGGCTCTCTACGAGCAGTACTTC; size: NA; D: NA; J: TRBJ2-7; V: TRBV7-9
CDR3: CASSRRGNSGNTIYF; DNA: TGTGCCAGCAGTCGAAGGGGGAACTCTGGAAACACCATATATTTT; size: once; D: NA; J: TRBJ1-3; V: TRBV27
CDR3: CASTLSGTTSDTQYF; DNA: TGTGCCAGCACCCTTTCTGGGACTACGTCAGATACGCAGTATTTT; size: NA; D: TRBD2; J: TRBJ2-3; V: TRBV7-2
CDR3: CASSPHQGRHERYNEQFF; DNA: TGTGCCAGTAGTCCCCACCAGGGGAGACACGAGAGGTACAATGAGCAGTTCTTC; size: NA; D: NA; J: TRBJ2-1; V: TRBV19
CDR3: CASSRRSGTSSTDTQYF; DNA: TGTGCCAGCAGCCGTAGGTCTGGTACTTCTAGCACAGATACGCAGTATTTT; size: NA; D: NA; J: TRBJ2-3; V: TRBV11-2
CDR3: CASSYSPSYEQYF; DNA: TGTGCCAGCAGTTATTCCCCCTCCTACGAGCAGTACTTC; size: NA; D: NA; J: TRBJ2-7; V: TRBV6-5
CDR3: CASSPLQGQANTGELFF; DNA: TGTGCCAGCAGCCCGTTACAGGGGCAAGCGAACACCGGGGAGCTGTTTTTT; size: NA; D: TRBD1; J: TRBJ2-2; V: TRBV7-6
CDR3: CASSLFGYGYTF; DNA: TGTGCCAGCAGTTTATTTGGTTATGGCTACACCTTC; size: NA; D: NA; J: TRBJ1-2; V: TRBV28
CDR3: CASSAHSGGTKNIQYF; DNA: TGTGCCAGCAGTGCCCATAGCGGGGGCACCAAAAACATTCAGTACTTC; size: NA; D: TRBD2; J: TRBJ2-4; V: TRBV28
CDR3: CASSVWGQGGSGANVLTF; DNA: TGTGCCAGCAGCGTATGGGGACAGGGGGGATCTGGGGCCAACGTCCTGACTTTC; size: NA; D: TRBD1; J: TRBJ2-6; V: TRBV9
CDR3: CASSLSGTEYEQYF; DNA: TGCGCCAGCAGCCTCTCCGGGACAGAGTACGAGCAGTACTTC; size: NA; D: TRBD1; J: TRBJ2-7; V: TRBV5-1
CDR3: CASSYMQSSGEQYF; DNA: TGTGCCAGCAGTTACATGCAGTCTTCGGGGGAGCAGTACTTC; size: NA; D: NA; J: TRBJ2-7; V: TRBV6-6
CDR3: CASSPGHDGYTF; DNA: TGTGCCAGCAGTCCCGGACACGATGGCTACACCTTC; size: few; D: NA; J: TRBJ1-2; V: TRBV25-1
CDR3: CASSEGRLMEETQYF; DNA: TGTGCCAGCAGCGAAGGGCGTCTAATGGAAGAGACCCAGTACTTC; size: NA; D: NA; J: TRBJ2-5; V: TRBV7-2
CDR3: CASNTRSNQPQHF; DNA: TGTGCCAGTAATACACGTAGCAATCAGCCCCAGCATTTT; size: NA; D: NA; J: TRBJ1-5; V: TRBV19
CDR3: CASSQEGPGEQYF; DNA: TGCGCCAGCAGCCAAGAGGGTCCGGGAGAGCAGTACTTC; size: NA; D: NA; J: TRBJ2-7; V: TRBV5-1
CDR3: CASNPGRYSYEQYF; DNA: TGTGCCAGCAACCCGGGGAGGTACTCCTACGAGCAGTACTTC; size: NA; D: NA; J: TRBJ2-7; V: TRBV6-1
CDR3: CASSLGGTSGSYEQYF; DNA: TGTGCCAGCAGCCTAGGGGGGACTAGCGGCTCCTACGAGCAGTACTTC; size: NA; D: TRBD2; J: TRBJ2-7; V: TRBV28
CDR3: CASSHGTGRYGYTF; DNA: TGTGCCAGCAGCCACGGGACAGGGAGGTATGGCTACACCTTC; size: once; D: TRBD1; J: TRBJ1-2; V: TRBV11-2
CDR3: CASSLLAGVNEQFF; DNA: TGTGCCAGCAGCTTATTAGCGGGGGTCAATGAGCAGTTCTTC; size: NA; D: TRBD2; J: TRBJ2-1; V: TRBV7-6
CDR3: CASSGGDNSPLHF; DNA: TGTGCCAGCAGTGGAGGGGATAATTCACCCCTCCACTTT; size: few; D: NA; J: TRBJ1-6; V: TRBV2
CDR3: CAISEGTATYEQYF; DNA: TGTGCCATCAGTGAAGGGACAGCGACCTACGAGCAGTACTTC; size: NA; D: TRBD1; J: TRBJ2-7; V: TRBV10-3
CDR3: CASSLDAGDSYNEQFF; DNA: TGTGCCAGCAGTTTAGATGCCGGGGACAGCTACAATGAGCAGTTCTTC; size: NA; D: TRBD1; J: TRBJ2-1; V: TRBV9
CDR3: CASSVDTYMNTEAFF; DNA: TGTGCCAGCAGCGTAGATACCTACATGAACACTGAAGCTTTCTTT; size: NA; D: NA; J: TRBJ1-1; V: TRBV9
CDR3: CASSLTSGGADTRRPQHF; DNA: TGTGCCAGCAGCTTGACTTCAGGGGGGGCGGACACCAGACGGCCCCAGCATTTT; size: NA; D: TRBD1; J: TRBJ1-5; V: TRBV5-4
CDR3: CASSSPSGGDYNSPLHF; DNA: TGTGCCAGCAGCTCACCGTCCGGGGGGGATTATAATTCACCCCTCCACTTT; size: NA; D: NA; J: TRBJ1-6; V: TRBV7-2
CDR3: CASSLVSGGRYNEQFF; DNA: TGTGCCAGCAGCTTGGTTTCCGGGGGCCGGTACAATGAGCAGTTCTTC; size: NA; D: NA; J: TRBJ2-1; V: TRBV5-4
CDR3: CASGLSGGSGNTIYF; DNA: TGTGCTAGTGGTTTGTCAGGGGGCTCTGGAAACACCATATATTTT; size: NA; D: TRBD1; J: TRBJ1-3; V: TRBV12-5
CDR3: CSVAAQGYGYTF; DNA: TGCAGCGTTGCAGCCCAGGGTTATGGCTACACCTTC; size: NA; D: NA; J: TRBJ1-2; V: TRBV29-1
CDR3: CASSPPGVPSNEQFF; DNA: TGTGCCAGCAGCCCTCCAGGGGTTCCGAGTAATGAGCAGTTCTTC; size: NA; D: NA; J: TRBJ2-1; V: TRBV5-4
CDR3: CASSPMSRLDEKLFF; DNA: TGTGCCAGCTCACCCATGTCGAGGCTGGATGAAAAACTGTTTTTT; size: NA; D: NA; J: TRBJ1-4; V: TRBV18
CDR3: CASSTGAPLYGYTF; DNA: TGTGCCAGCAGTACGGGGGCCCCCCTCTATGGCTACACCTTC; size: NA; D: NA; J: TRBJ1-2; V: TRBV28
CDR3: CASSLSGQGHRQPQHF; DNA: TGTGCCAGCAGTTTATCGGGACAAGGGCACCGGCAGCCCCAGCATTTT; size: NA; D: NA; J: TRBJ1-5; V: TRBV28
CDR3: CASSSAFQAAGELFF; DNA: TGCGCCAGCAGCTCGGCTTTTCAGGCGGCCGGGGAGCTGTTTTTT; size: NA; D: NA; J: TRBJ2-2; V: TRBV5-1
CDR3: CASSKGTSLPDTQYF; DNA: TGTGCCAGTAGTAAAGGGACTAGCCTGCCAGATACGCAGTATTTT; size: NA; D: TRBD2; J: TRBJ2-3; V: TRBV19
CDR3: CASSQVRSSTDTQYF; DNA: TGTGCCAGCAGCCAAGTCAGGAGTAGCACAGATACGCAGTATTTT; size: NA; D: NA; J: TRBJ2-3; V: TRBV4-2
CDR3: CSAKRPDATQYF; DNA: TGCAGCGCAAAAAGACCGGACGCTACGCAGTATTTT; size: NA; D: NA; J: TRBJ2-3; V: TRBV29-1
CDR3: CASSASLVGTGDNQPQHF; DNA: TGTGCCAGCAGCGCGAGTTTAGTCGGGACAGGGGATAATCAGCCCCAGCATTTT; size: NA; D: TRBD1; J: TRBJ1-5; V: TRBV27
CDR3: CASSLLGTGDRDTIYF; DNA: TGCGCCAGCAGCCTACTAGGGACAGGGGATAGGGACACCATATATTTT; size: NA; D: TRBD1; J: TRBJ1-3; V: TRBV4-1
CDR3: CASSVAGDEQFF; DNA: TGTGCCAGCAGCGTAGCCGGGGATGAGCAGTTCTTC; size: NA; D: NA; J: TRBJ2-1; V: TRBV9